What follows are 13 T cell receptor beta chains derived from one specimen sequenced in a study of OX40 agonist ivuxolimab in advanced cancers. Assay used: immunoSEQ multiplex PCR; TCRdb lists only in-frame clones, some missing. Of 77,000 or so clones in the sample, about 91% were seen once. This material consisted of CD4+ or CD8+ T cells sorted from blood, taken in a trial of the OX40 agonist ivuxolimab. All receptors derive from an adult with an advanced solid tumor such as melanoma, head and neck, liver or kidney cancer.

This chain uses TRBV6-5 with TRBJ2-2; maybe TRBD2 (5 bases). Germline V gene lookup returns CDR1 MNHEY and CDR2 SVGAGI. The ends were cut back, 6 bases at V and 5 bases at J, with 13 bases in the middle. The CDR3 sequence is 14 residues long. The CDR3 nucleotides are TGTGCCAGCAGCCGCGGGCCCCTGACCGGGGAGCTGTTTTTT. It encodes CASSRGPLTGELFF.

The rearrangement links TRBV11-2 to TRBJ1-5; D is unclear. From germline, CDR1 is SGHAT and CDR2 FQNNGV. This CDR3 comprises 14 residues. Trimming removed 2 bases at V and 5 bases at J, with 10 bases between. The CDR3 bases are TGTGCCAGCAGCTTACTTCCCATCGATCAGCCCCAGCATTTT. It codes for CASSLLPIDQPQHF.

The CDR3 region is CASSGTGGDGYTF. The CDR3 region has the DNA TGTGCCAGCTCCGGGACAGGGGGCGATGGCTACACCTTC. The chain employs TRBV18 and TRBJ1-2; 12 bases fit TRBD1. This CDR3 region has 13 residues. The V and J ends lost 6 bases and 6 bases, in that order; junction bases with no gene match: 2. Germline CDR1 and CDR2: KGHSH and LQKENI.

The rearrangement joins TRBV7-9 to TRBJ2-3; 9 bases are a match to TRBD1. The ends lost 1 base at V and 6 bases at J; junction bases unmatched: 5. In germline, CDR1 is SEHNR, CDR2 FQNEAQ (reference sequence). This CDR3 is built from 15 residues. CDR3 DNA: TGTGCCAGCAGCTTAGGGGACAGGGATTTTGATACGCAGTATTTT. It encodes CASSLGDRDFDTQYF.

As regards this clone: Its ends do not fully match the called genes, so a read error is possible. V gene TRBV5-6 combines with J gene TRBJ1-2; D gene unclear. Looked up from germline, CDR1 is SGHDT and CDR2 is YYEEEE. This CDR3 has 14 residues. In DNA, the CDR3 is TGTGCCAGCAGGTTGGACCAGGATTCTTATGGCTACACCTTC. Encoded protein: CASRLDQDSYGYTF. Full variable domain (missing parts from reference TRBV5-6 and TRBJ1-2): DAGVTQSPTHLIKTRGQQVTLRCSPKSGHDTVSWYQQALGQGPQFIFQYYEEEERQRGNFPDRFSGHQFPNYSSELNVNALLLGDSALYLCASRLDQDSYGYTFGSGTRLTVV.

The genes are TRBV27 and TRBJ2-6; D remains ambiguous. In germline, CDR1 is MNHEY, CDR2 SMNVEV (reference sequence). With 7 bases removed from V and 1 base from J, the gap between germline ends came to 14 bases. The CDR3 totals 16 residues. CDR3 residues: CASTPVTASGANVLTF. DNA of the CDR3: TGTGCCAGCACCCCCGTCACAGCGTCTGGGGCCAACGTCCTGACTTTC.

This sequence joins TRBV7-2 and TRBJ1-6, with no clear D. Trimming stripped 1 base from V and 5 bases from J, with 9 bases between. Per germline, CDR1 SGHTA and CDR2 FQGNSA. The CDR3 length is 15 residues. The chain's CDR3 is CASSLGWTDNSPLHF. DNA for the CDR3: TGTGCCAGCAGCTTAGGCTGGACGGATAATTCACCCCTCCACTTT.

V is TRBV5-1 and J is TRBJ2-7, with a weak D call TRBD1 (6 bases). CDR3 length: 13 residues. Germline CDR1 is SGHRS and CDR2 is YFSETQ. V was trimmed by 1 base and J by 4 bases, leaving 9 bases between them. The CDR3 DNA reads TGCGCCAGCAGCTTGCAGGGGTGGTACGAGCAGTACTTC. Amino acid sequence: CASSLQGWYEQYF.

This sequence joins TRBV5-1 and TRBJ2-1, with TRBD1 matching 9 bases. Germline trimming cut 1 base from V and 7 bases from J; bases unmatched to any gene: 12. The length of the CDR3 is 17 residues. Germline CDR1 reads SGHRS; CDR2 reads YFSETQ. The CDR3 DNA reads as TGCGCCAGCAGCTTGAGACTTGTACAGGGGGCAGAAAATGAGCAGTTCTTC. This translates into CASSLRLVQGAENEQFF. The full variable domain, completed using reference TRBV5-1 and TRBJ2-1, is KAGVTQTPRYLIKTRGQQVTLSCSPISGHRSVSWYQQTPGQGLQFLFEYFSETQRNKGNFPGRFSGRQFSNSRSEMNVSTLELGDSALYLCASSLRLVQGAENEQFFGPGTRLTVL.

V gene TRBV5-4 combines with J gene TRBJ1-2, with 7 bases lining up with TRBD1. Germline CDR1 is SGHNT and CDR2 is YYREEE (reference sequence). With V trimmed by 1 base and J by 6 bases, 3 bases remained unmatched. The CDR3 consists of 13 residues. The CDR3 protein is CASSLKGADGYTF. The CDR3 nucleotides are TGTGCCAGCAGCTTGAAGGGGGCCGATGGCTACACCTTC. The full variable domain, with the rest looked up from reference TRBV5-4 and TRBJ1-2, is ETGVTQSPTHLIKTRGQQVTLRCSSQSGHNTVSWYQQALGQGPQFIFQYYREEENGRGNFPPRFSGLQFPNYSSELNVNALELDDSALYLCASSLKGADGYTFGSGTRLTVV.

CDR3 sequence: CASSLIRGRSSYNEQFF. CDR3 coding DNA: TGTGCCAGCAGCTTAATTAGAGGCAGAAGCTCCTACAATGAGCAGTTCTTC. V gene TRBV11-2 combines with J gene TRBJ2-1; D gene ambiguous. This CDR3 contains 17 residues. In germline, CDR1 is SGHAT, CDR2 FQNNGV. Deletions cut 2 bases from V and 0 bases from J, with 14 bases between.

The chain's CDR3 is CASSPWGEMFTDTQYF. Here the CDR3 DNA reads TGTGCCAGCTCACCATGGGGAGAAATGTTCACAGATACGCAGTATTTT. The J gene is TRBJ2-3, the V gene TRBV18; possible D gene TRBD2, 5 bases. V lost 2 bases and J lost 2, with 14 bases in between. The CDR3 has 16 residues. Germline V CDR1 and CDR2: KGHSH, LQKENI.

This chain uses TRBV19 with TRBJ1-1, with D hard to call. Germline values: CDR1 LNHDA, CDR2 SQIVND (reference sequence). The CDR3 is made up of 15 amino acids. The germline V and J ends were trimmed by 5 bases and 7 bases, with 20 bases remaining between them. This chain's CDR3 is CASSAFSSLTGEAFF. CDR3 DNA: TGTGCCAGTAGTGCCTTTAGCTCGCTGACGGGTGAAGCTTTCTTT.